The 21 T cell receptor beta chains in this list originate from one sample, sequenced in a study of spatial heterogeneity in lung cancer. Study-wide findings and caveats: Counts of expanded intratumoral alpha and beta TCRs tracked tumor mutation counts.

TCRdb passed the 5' RACE reads through MiXCR, listing each CDR3 protein once. The repertoire holds approximately 7,600 distinct CDR3 sequences, with 14% to 15% as singletons. Time point: sample taken at primary tumor resection. Their antigens remain unidentified. This sample comprised lung tumor tissue, obtained at surgery. The source of these receptors is a female donor with early-stage non-small cell lung cancer.

This clonotype was detected ten times or more. The rearrangement joins TRBV4-2 to TRBJ1-4; D unclear. This CDR3 contains 11 residues. Germline V gene lookup returns CDR1 LGHNA and CDR2 YNFKEQ. V dropped 2 bases and J dropped 11 bases, with 6 bases sitting between them. CDR3 bases: TGTGCCAGCAGCCAAATGGGGAAACTGTTTTTT. Its translation: CASSQMGKLFF.

This clonotype was seen repeatedly, ten times or more. The chain joins TRBV7-2 to TRBJ2-7; TRBD1 matches at 11 bases. V shed 1 base, J shed 3 bases, and the junction held 2 bases outside the gene matches. Germline loops: CDR1 SGHTA, CDR2 FQGNSA. The length of the CDR3 is 15 residues. The CDR3 protein is CASSLGGTGGYEQYF. CDR3 DNA sequence: TGTGCCAGCAGCTTAGGTGGGACAGGGGGCTACGAGCAGTACTTC.

This clonotype is judged medium-sized. The chain combines TRBV10-2 with TRBJ2-3, with D hard to call. Germline-derived CDR1 and CDR2 are WSHSY and SAAADI. The CDR3 has 12 amino acids. V lost 6 bases, J lost 1 base, and 5 bases lay in between. The CDR3 DNA is TGCGCCAGCAGGCATGGCACAGATACGCAGTATTTT. Its translation is CASRHGTDTQYF.

By sample fraction, this clonotype is medium-sized. The chain combines TRBV24-1 with TRBJ1-2, with a weak D call TRBD1 (5 bases). The length of the CDR3 is 14 residues. Germline values: CDR1 KGHDR, CDR2 SFDVKD. V was clipped by 5 bases and J by 2 bases, with 11 bases between them. The CDR3 region has the DNA TGTGCCACCAGTGGAGGGGCAGAGAACTATGGCTACACCTTC. This gives the protein CATSGGAENYGYTF.

This clonotype is a singleton in its sample. The chain combines TRBV20-1 with TRBJ2-3; D might be TRBD2 (6 bases). Trimming stripped 3 bases from V and 4 bases from J, with 17 bases between. CDR3 size: 15 residues. Per germline, CDR1 DFQATT and CDR2 SNEGSKA (reference sequence). The CDR3 region is CSASGGVWSPDTQYF. The CDR3 DNA sequence: TGCAGTGCTAGTGGAGGGGTTTGGAGCCCAGATACGCAGTATTTT.

This clonotype was picked up many times. This chain links TRBV20-1 with TRBJ1-5; TRBD1 is a possible D gene (5 bases). Germline V lookup: CDR1 DFQATT, CDR2 SNEGSKA (reference sequence). There are 13 residues in the CDR3. V lost 2 bases, J lost 4 bases, and 9 bases lay in between. The CDR3 loop is CSARQGINQPQHF. Written as DNA, the CDR3 is TGCAGTGCTAGACAGGGCATAAATCAGCCCCAGCATTTT.

This clonotype was counted a few times. The gene calls are TRBV27 and TRBJ1-1, with 7 bases aligning to TRBD1. The junction had 8 bases not matched to a gene; V was cut back by 6 bases and J by 4 bases. The CDR3 is 14 amino acids. The germline V gene encodes CDR1 MNHEY and CDR2 SMNVEV (reference sequence). In nucleotides, the CDR3 is TGTGCCAGCAGCGCCGGGACAGCATCCACTGAAGCTTTCTTT. Translated, it gives CASSAGTASTEAFF.

This clonotype was seen repeatedly, ten times or more. J is TRBJ2-5 and V is TRBV7-2; no clear D. Trimming cost V 5 bases and J 3 bases, with 4 bases left between them. The CDR3 is 11 residues long. Germline V gene sequence: CDR1 SGHTA, CDR2 FQGNSA. The CDR3 nucleotides read TGTGCCAGCAGCCCCAAAGAGACCCAGTACTTC. Translated: CASSPKETQYF. Full variable domain (outside the CDR3, taken from reference TRBV7-2 and TRBJ2-5): GAGVSQSPSNKVTEKGKDVELRCDPISGHTALYWYRQSLGQGLEFLIYFQGNSAPDKSGLPSDRFSAERTGGSVSTLTIQRTQQEDSAVYLCASSPKETQYFGPGTRLLVL.

This clonotype ranks as medium-sized. This chain links TRBV6-5 with TRBJ2-3, with TRBD2 matching over 12 bases. CDR3 size: 14 residues. Trimming cost V 5 bases and J 7 bases; bases outside gene matches: 4. CDR1 MNHEY and CDR2 SVGAGI come from the germline V gene. CDR3 coding DNA: TGTGCCAGCAGTGGACTAGCGGGGCTGAATACGCAGTATTTT. Protein: CASSGLAGLNTQYF.

By sample share, this clonotype is medium-sized. This chain uses TRBV6-2 or TRBV6-3 with TRBJ1-2; tentatively, D is TRBD1 (6 bases). Trimming left V 2 bases short and J 6 bases short, with 16 bases between. Germline V CDR1 and CDR2: MNHEY, SVGEGT. There are 15 residues in the CDR3. The CDR3 region has the DNA TGTGCCAGCAGTTACATCCCACAGGGAAAAGATGGCTACACCTTC. This codes for CASSYIPQGKDGYTF.

This clonotype qualifies as medium-sized. The chain joins TRBV12-5 to TRBJ2-7, with 10 positions matching TRBD1. The ends lost 7 bases at V and 3 bases at J; junction bases unmatched: 6. The length of the CDR3 is 14 residues. Germline values: CDR1 LGHNT, CDR2 FRNRAP. The CDR3 here is CASATGQGFYEQYF. The CDR3 DNA reads as TGTGCTAGTGCCACGGGACAGGGGTTCTACGAGCAGTACTTC.

Many counts were recorded for this clonotype. The CDR3 nucleotides read TGCAGTGCTAGAGATCACACAGGGAAATCAGTAAGGGGATACGAGCAGTACTTC. It is translated as CSARDHTGKSVRGYEQYF. The V gene is TRBV20-1, the J gene TRBJ2-7, with D tentatively TRBD1 (6 bases). Germline V gene data show CDR1 as DFQATT and CDR2 as SNEGSKA (reference sequence). The CDR3 covers 18 residues. The germline V and J ends were trimmed by 0 bases and 4 bases, with 25 bases remaining between them.

V usage is TRBV10-3 and J usage is TRBJ1-6; D possibly corresponds to TRBD1 (6 bases). The ends were cut back, 2 bases at V and 5 bases at J, with 16 bases in the middle. There are 17 residues in the CDR3. In germline, CDR1 is ENHRY, CDR2 SYGVKD. The CDR3 DNA reads TGTGCCATCAGTGAGCCGGGAATACAGGGAGATAATTCACCCCTCCACTTT. Translating gives CAISEPGIQGDNSPLHF.

This clonotype is medium-sized (0.01 to 0.1%) in the sample. The chain carries TRBV4-1 and TRBJ1-2; TRBD1 agrees at 9 bases. Germline trimming cut 3 bases from V and 7 bases from J; bases unmatched to any gene: 9. Germline assignment: CDR1 MGHRA and CDR2 YSYEKL. The CDR3 extends over 15 amino acids. CDR3 nucleotides: TGCGCCAGCAGCCAGGTGGGACAGGGAGAAGCTGGCTACACCTTC. This gives the protein CASSQVGQGEAGYTF.

This clonotype is medium-sized (0.01 to 0.1%) in the sample. The V call is TRBV6-5, the J call TRBJ1-5, with D possibly being TRBD1 (6 bases). The V end was cut by 6 bases, the J end by 4 bases, with 22 bases between. Germline CDR1 reads MNHEY; CDR2 reads SVGAGI. The CDR3 is made up of 17 amino acids. The chain's CDR3 is CASSSWGGGLQNQPQHF. The CDR3 DNA sequence: TGTGCCAGCAGCTCCTGGGGAGGGGGGCTGCAAAATCAGCCCCAGCATTTT.

By share, this clonotype counts as medium-sized. J is TRBJ1-1 and V is TRBV6-5; TRBD1 matches at 7 bases. Germline-derived CDR1 and CDR2 are MNHEY and SVGAGI. This CDR3 contains 15 residues. The V and J ends lost 5 bases and 5 bases, in that order; junction bases with no gene match: 11. DNA for the CDR3: TGTGCCAGCAGTCCACATTCGGACAGGTGGACTGAAGCTTTCTTT. Amino acids: CASSPHSDRWTEAFF.

The chain recombines TRBV28 with TRBJ2-7; 7 nucleotides align to TRBD2. CDR3 length equals 13 residues. Per the germline V gene, CDR1 is MDHEN and CDR2 is SYDVKM. V trimming: 3 bases; J trimming: 2 bases; junction bases outside the gene matches: 1. CDR3 residues: CASSLGGTYEQYF. The DNA of the CDR3 is TGTGCCAGCAGTTTGGGGGGGACCTACGAGCAGTACTTC. The entire variable domain, with the rest obtained from reference TRBV28 and TRBJ2-7, is as follows: DVKVTQSSRYLVKRTGEKVFLECVQDMDHENMFWYRQDPGLGLRLIYFSYDVKMKEKGDIPEGYSVSREKKERFSLILESASTNQTSMYLCASSLGGTYEQYFGPGTRLTVT.

This clonotype was seen more than once but under ten times. The chain joins TRBV20-1 to TRBJ2-7; 12 positions agree with TRBD2. The V segment lost 5 bases and the J segment 4 bases; nucleotides outside the gene matches: 6. The CDR3 contains 14 residues. Germline loops: CDR1 DFQATT, CDR2 SNEGSKA (reference sequence). In nucleotides, the CDR3 is TGCAGTGCTGAGCCTAGCGGGGGGGCTTACGAGCAGTACTTC. Translating it yields CSAEPSGGAYEQYF.

This clonotype was recorded many times. V and J are TRBV6-2 or TRBV6-3 and TRBJ2-3; no clear D. The CDR3 sequence is 12 residues long. From germline, CDR1 is MNHEY and CDR2 SVGEGT. Trimming removed 2 bases from V and 9 bases from J, with 9 bases in between. This CDR3 reads CASSYARMTQYF. The CDR3 DNA sequence: TGTGCCAGCAGTTACGCGCGAATGACGCAGTATTTT.

This clonotype showed up many times. The chain links TRBV27 to TRBJ1-1; no clear D. Looked up from germline, CDR1 is MNHEY and CDR2 is SMNVEV (reference sequence). The CDR3 is 13 residues long. V lost 0 bases and J lost 6, with 8 bases in between. In DNA, the CDR3 is TGTGCCAGCAGTTTATCACTGGGAGCTGAAGCTTTCTTT. Translation gives CASSLSLGAEAFF.

This clonotype was seen repeatedly, ten times or more. The V call is TRBV7-2, the J call TRBJ2-1, with TRBD1 matching over 7 bases. Per the germline V gene, CDR1 is SGHTA and CDR2 is FQGNSA. The CDR3 is 17 amino acids. V lost 5 bases and J lost 6; bases outside the gene matches: 16. The CDR3: CASSRYLRGQGGNEQFF. CDR3 DNA: TGTGCCAGCAGCCGATACCTTAGGGGGCAAGGCGGCAATGAGCAGTTCTTC.